This T cell receptor (beta chain) was profiled in a study of response to subunit inactivated influenza vaccine. Study conclusions and caveats: Few additional T cells are recruited per seasonal influenza vaccination, authors suggested.

On this clonotype itself: Its antigen is not identified.

Germline CDR1 reads SGDLS; CDR2 reads YYNGEE. This CDR3 is built from 15 residues. Deletions cut 0 bases from V and 2 bases from J, with 11 bases between. In TCRdb, the RT-PCR reads were re-called with MiXCR into one record per CDR3 protein. The sample holds under 950,000 distinct CDR3 sequences; over 20% are singletons and the top ten take roughly 10%. The sequenced sample was PBMCs from blood, obtained about 5 days after vaccination. This receptor was identified in a man aged 50 or older who received an inactivated influenza vaccine. This rearrangement joins TRBV9 to TRBJ2-5; a possible D gene is TRBD1 (6 bases). The CDR3 protein is CASSVDVTGQETQYF. CDR3 nucleotides: TGTGCCAGCAGCGTAGATGTAACAGGGCAAGAGACCCAGTACTTC.